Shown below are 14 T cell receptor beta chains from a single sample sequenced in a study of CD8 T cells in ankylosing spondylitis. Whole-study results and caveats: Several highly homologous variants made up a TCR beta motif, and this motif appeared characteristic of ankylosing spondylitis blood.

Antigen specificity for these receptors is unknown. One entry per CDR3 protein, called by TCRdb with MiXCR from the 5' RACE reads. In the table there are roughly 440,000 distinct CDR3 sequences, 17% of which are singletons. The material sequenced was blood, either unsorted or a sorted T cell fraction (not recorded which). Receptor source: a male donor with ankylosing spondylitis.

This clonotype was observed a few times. Here the CDR3 reads CASTKGDGPQHF. Written as DNA, the CDR3 is TGTGCCAGCACCAAGGGGGACGGGCCCCAGCATTTT. The chain combines TRBV12-3 or TRBV12-4 with TRBJ1-5, with D perhaps TRBD1 (6 bases). Trimming took off 7 bases at V and 9 bases at J, with 13 bases between the two ends. The CDR3 has 12 amino acids.

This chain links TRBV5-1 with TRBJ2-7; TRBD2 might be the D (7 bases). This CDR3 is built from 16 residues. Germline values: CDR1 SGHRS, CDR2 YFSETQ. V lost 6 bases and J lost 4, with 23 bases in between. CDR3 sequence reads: CASIGEGGNPFYEQYF. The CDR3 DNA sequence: TGCGCCAGCATCGGGGAGGGGGGGAACCCTTTTTACGAGCAGTACTTC. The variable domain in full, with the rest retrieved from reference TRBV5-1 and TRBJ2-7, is KAGVTQTPRYLIKTRGQQVTLSCSPISGHRSVSWYQQTPGQGLQFLFEYFSETQRNKGNFPGRFSGRQFSNSRSEMNVSTLELGDSALYLCASIGEGGNPFYEQYFGPGTRLTVT.

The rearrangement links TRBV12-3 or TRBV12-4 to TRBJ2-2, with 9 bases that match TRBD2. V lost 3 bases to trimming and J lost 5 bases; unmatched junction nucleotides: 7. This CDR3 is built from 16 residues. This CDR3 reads CASSLLAGKRTGELFF. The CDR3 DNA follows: TGTGCCAGCAGTTTGCTAGCGGGAAAGCGGACCGGGGAGCTGTTTTTT.

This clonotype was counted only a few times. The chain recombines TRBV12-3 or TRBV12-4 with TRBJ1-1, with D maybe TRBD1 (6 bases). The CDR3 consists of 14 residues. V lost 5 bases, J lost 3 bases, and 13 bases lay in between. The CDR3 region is CASSQGGADTEAFF. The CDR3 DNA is TGTGCCAGCAGTCAAGGGGGTGCCGACACTGAAGCTTTCTTT.

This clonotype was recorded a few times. The DNA for the CDR3 is TGTGCCAGCAGCGCAACGGGACTCGAAAGCAATGAGCAGTTCTTC. Translation: CASSATGLESNEQFF. The V and J genes are TRBV9 and TRBJ2-1; possible D gene TRBD2, 6 bases. V was cut by 3 bases and J by 6 bases, with 16 bases left in between. Germline assignment: CDR1 SGDLS and CDR2 YYNGEE. This CDR3 region has 15 residues.

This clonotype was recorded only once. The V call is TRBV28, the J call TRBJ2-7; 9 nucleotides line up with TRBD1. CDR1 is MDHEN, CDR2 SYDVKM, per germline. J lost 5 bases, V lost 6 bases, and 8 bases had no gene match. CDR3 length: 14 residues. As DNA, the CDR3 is TGTGCCAGCAGCCCAAACAGGGGGCCCGACGAGCAGTACTTC. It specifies CASSPNRGPDEQYF.

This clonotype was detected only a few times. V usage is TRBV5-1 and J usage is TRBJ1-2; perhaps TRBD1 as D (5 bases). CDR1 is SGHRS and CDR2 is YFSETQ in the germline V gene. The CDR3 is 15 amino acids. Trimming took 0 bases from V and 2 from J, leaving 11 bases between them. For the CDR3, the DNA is TGCGCCAGCAGCTTGGGTCCGACAGCGAACTATGGCTACACCTTC. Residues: CASSLGPTANYGYTF.

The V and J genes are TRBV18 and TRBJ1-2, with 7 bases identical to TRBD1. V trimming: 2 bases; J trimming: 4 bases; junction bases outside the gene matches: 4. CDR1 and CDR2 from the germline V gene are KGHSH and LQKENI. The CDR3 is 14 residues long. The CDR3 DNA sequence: TGTGCCAGCTCACCAGGGACAGCCGTCTATGGCTACACCTTC. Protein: CASSPGTAVYGYTF.

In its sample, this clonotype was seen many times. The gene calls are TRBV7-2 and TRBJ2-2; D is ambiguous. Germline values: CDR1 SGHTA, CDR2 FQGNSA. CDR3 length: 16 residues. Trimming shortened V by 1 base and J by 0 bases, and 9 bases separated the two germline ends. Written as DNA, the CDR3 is TGTGCCAGCAGCTTAGGGGTGGGATCGAACACCGGGGAGCTGTTTTTT. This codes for CASSLGVGSNTGELFF.

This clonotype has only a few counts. The CDR3 reads CASSLGEAYNSPLHF. In nucleotides, the CDR3 is TGTGCCAGCAGCTTAGGGGAGGCCTATAATTCACCCCTCCACTTT. The V and J genes are TRBV7-6 and TRBJ1-6; unclear D gene. The V gene's germline CDR1 is SGHVS and CDR2 FNYEAQ. V lost 1 base and J lost 2, with 6 bases in between. The CDR3 sequence is 15 residues long.

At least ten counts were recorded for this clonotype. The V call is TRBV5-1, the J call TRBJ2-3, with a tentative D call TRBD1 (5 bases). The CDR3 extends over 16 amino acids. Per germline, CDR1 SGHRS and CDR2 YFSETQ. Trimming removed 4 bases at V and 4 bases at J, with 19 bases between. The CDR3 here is CASSEFWGEYADTQYF. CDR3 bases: TGCGCCAGCAGCGAATTCTGGGGCGAGTATGCAGATACGCAGTATTTT.

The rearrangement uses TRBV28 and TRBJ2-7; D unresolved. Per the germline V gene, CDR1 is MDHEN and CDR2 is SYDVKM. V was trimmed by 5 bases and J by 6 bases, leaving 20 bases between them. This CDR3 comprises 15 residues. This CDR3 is CASSPRAASPREQYF. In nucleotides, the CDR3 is TGTGCCAGCAGTCCCCGGGCAGCATCCCCACGCGAGCAGTACTTC.

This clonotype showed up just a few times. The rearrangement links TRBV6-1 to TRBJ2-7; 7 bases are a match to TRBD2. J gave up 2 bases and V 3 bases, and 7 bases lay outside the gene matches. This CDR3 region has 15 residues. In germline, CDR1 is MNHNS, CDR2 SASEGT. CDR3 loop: CASSEPGGYTYEQYF. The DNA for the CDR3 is TGTGCCAGCAGTGAGCCGGGGGGTTACACCTACGAGCAGTACTTC.

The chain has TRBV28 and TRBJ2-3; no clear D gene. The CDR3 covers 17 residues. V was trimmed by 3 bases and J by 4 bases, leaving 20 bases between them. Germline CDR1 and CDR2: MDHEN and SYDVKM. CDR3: CASSFQGSASTSDTQYF. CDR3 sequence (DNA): TGTGCCAGCAGTTTTCAAGGTTCCGCGAGTACGTCAGATACGCAGTATTTT.